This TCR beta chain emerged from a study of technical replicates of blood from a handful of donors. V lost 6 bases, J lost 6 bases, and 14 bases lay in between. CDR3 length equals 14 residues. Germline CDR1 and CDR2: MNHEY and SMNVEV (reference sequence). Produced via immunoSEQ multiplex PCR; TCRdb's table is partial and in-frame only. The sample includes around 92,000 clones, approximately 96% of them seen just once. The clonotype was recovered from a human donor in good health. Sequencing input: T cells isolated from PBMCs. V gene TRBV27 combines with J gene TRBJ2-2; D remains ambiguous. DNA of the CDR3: TGTGCCAGCAGCCCCAACAGTTGGGCCGGGGAGCTGTTTTTT. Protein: CASSPNSWAGELFF.